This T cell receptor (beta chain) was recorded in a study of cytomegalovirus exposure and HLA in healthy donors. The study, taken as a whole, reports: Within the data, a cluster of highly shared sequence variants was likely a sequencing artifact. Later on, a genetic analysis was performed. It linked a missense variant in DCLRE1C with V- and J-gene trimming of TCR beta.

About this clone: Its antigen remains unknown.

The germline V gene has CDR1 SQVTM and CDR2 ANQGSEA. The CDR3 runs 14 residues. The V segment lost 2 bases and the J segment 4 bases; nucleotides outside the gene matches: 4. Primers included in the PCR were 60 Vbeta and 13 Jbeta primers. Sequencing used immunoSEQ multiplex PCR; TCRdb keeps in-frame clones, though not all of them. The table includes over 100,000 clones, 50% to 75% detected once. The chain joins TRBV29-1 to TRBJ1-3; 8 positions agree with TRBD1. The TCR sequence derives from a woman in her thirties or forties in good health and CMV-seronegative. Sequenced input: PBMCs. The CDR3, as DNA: TGCAGCGTTGAAAGGACAGGGTCCGGAAACACCATATATTTT. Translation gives CSVERTGSGNTIYF.